The 12 T cell receptor beta chains below were found in one sample sequenced in a study of neurological immune-mediated disorders. TCRdb used MiXCR to reprocess the 5' RACE reads, holding one entry per CDR3 protein. The sample holds about 21,000 distinct CDR3 sequences, around a sixth seen once. The sample consisted of CD8+ T cells from blood. These receptors were obtained from a young woman with multiple sclerosis.

This clonotype came up many times. V gene TRBV20-1 combines with J gene TRBJ2-7; tentative D call: TRBD1 (5 bases). Looked up from germline, CDR1 is DFQATT and CDR2 is SNEGSKA (reference sequence). V was clipped by 5 bases and J by 5 bases, with 19 bases between them. The CDR3 sequence is 14 residues long. CDR3 residues: CSASGHDQYDEQYF. The CDR3 nucleotides are TGCAGTGCTTCCGGACATGACCAATACGACGAGCAGTACTTC.

This clonotype was picked up a small number of times. The genes are TRBV27 and TRBJ1-1; D is undetermined. There are 11 residues in the CDR3. V was trimmed by 8 bases and J by 9 bases, leaving 13 bases between them. The germline gives CDR1 MNHEY, CDR2 SMNVEV (reference sequence). The DNA of the CDR3 is TGTGCCAGCGCCTCCCCAGCAAAAGCTTTCTTT. It codes for CASASPAKAFF.

This clonotype came up many times. J is TRBJ2-1 and V is TRBV29-1, with 11 nucleotides matching TRBD2. Losses at the gene ends were 3 bases for V and 8 bases for J; bases not matched to a gene: 6. The CDR3 runs to 14 residues. In germline, CDR1 is SQVTM, CDR2 ANQGSEA. This chain's CDR3 is CSVDPLAGGDEQFF. As DNA, the CDR3 is TGCAGCGTTGACCCGCTAGCGGGAGGCGATGAGCAGTTCTTC.

By share of the sample, this clonotype is medium-sized (0.01 to 0.1%). V is TRBV7-9 and J is TRBJ1-1; D is uncertain. This CDR3 contains 11 residues. Trimming took 5 bases from V and 4 from J, leaving 5 bases between them. The germline V gene encodes CDR1 SEHNR and CDR2 FQNEAQ (reference sequence). The CDR3 coding sequence is TGTGCCAGCAGCCTTAGCACTGAAGCTTTCTTT. As protein: CASSLSTEAFF.

This clonotype was recorded many times. The rearrangement links TRBV3-1 to TRBJ2-1; D is possibly TRBD1 or TRBD2 (5 bases each). The CDR3 spans 17 residues. Germline CDR1 and CDR2: LGHDT and YNNKEL (reference sequence). V gave up 1 base and J gave up 6 bases, with 19 bases separating them. In nucleotides, the CDR3 is TGTGCCAGCAGCCAAGTTCGAGGGGCGGGCTACGGCAATGAGCAGTTCTTC. This translates into CASSQVRGAGYGNEQFF.

This clonotype was seen ten or more times. This sequence joins TRBV19 and TRBJ1-2, with TRBD1 identical over 7 bases. CDR1 is LNHDA and CDR2 is SQIVND in the germline V gene (reference sequence). The CDR3 covers 16 residues. Germline trimming cut 1 base from V and 2 bases from J; bases unmatched to any gene: 7. CDR3 residues: CASSIGGGQANYGYTF. The CDR3, as DNA: TGTGCCAGTAGTATAGGAGGCGGACAGGCCAACTATGGCTACACCTTC.

This clonotype was counted at least ten times. The chain combines TRBV29-1 with TRBJ1-2; 12 nucleotides agree with TRBD1. V shed 6 bases, J shed 6 bases, and the junction held 14 bases outside the gene matches. The length of the CDR3 is 16 residues. The germline CDR1 and CDR2 sequences are SQVTM and ANQGSEA. In nucleotides, the CDR3 is TGCAGCGTCCGGGACAGGGGGCTATTTGGGGAGAATGGCTACACCTTC. Translation: CSVRDRGLFGENGYTF.

This clonotype was detected ten times or more. V gene TRBV6-6 combines with J gene TRBJ2-7; D is possibly TRBD1 (5 bases). The V and J ends lost 3 bases and 2 bases respectively, with 20 bases between them. The CDR3 is 17 residues long. The germline gives CDR1 MNHNY, CDR2 SVGAGI (reference sequence). The CDR3 sequence: CASSYPAGNSYTYEQYF. The CDR3 DNA is TGTGCCAGCAGTTATCCGGCAGGGAACTCCTATACCTACGAGCAGTACTTC.

This clonotype has at least ten counts. The chain couples TRBV20-1 to TRBJ1-1, with D perhaps TRBD1 (5 bases). With 3 bases removed from V and 7 bases from J, the gap between germline ends came to 18 bases. CDR3 length: 14 amino acids. CDR1 and CDR2 (germline): DFQATT, SNEGSKA (reference sequence). The CDR3 reads CSASSDVKGLEAFF. The CDR3 nucleotides are TGCAGTGCTAGTTCGGACGTTAAGGGACTTGAAGCTTTCTTT.

In its sample, this clonotype is medium-sized. This sequence joins TRBV20-1 and TRBJ2-1, with 9 bases aligning to TRBD2. Trimming cost V 1 base and J 8 bases; bases outside gene matches: 6. The CDR3 is 14 amino acids. Germline V gene data show CDR1 as DFQATT and CDR2 as SNEGSKA (reference sequence). The CDR3: CSARVSGGYYEQFF. CDR3 DNA sequence: TGCAGTGCTAGAGTAAGCGGGGGGTACTATGAGCAGTTCTTC.

Ten or more counts support this clonotype. The rearrangement joins TRBV12-3 or TRBV12-4 to TRBJ2-2; TRBD1 agrees at 7 bases. CDR3 size: 16 residues. V trimming: 6 bases; J trimming: 3 bases; junction bases outside the gene matches: 10. CDR3 coding DNA: TGTGCCAGCAGCTCCCCAGGGGGTGAATACACCGGGGAGCTGTTTTTT. As protein: CASSSPGGEYTGELFF.

This clonotype was seen many times. V and J are TRBV7-9 and TRBJ2-7; D unresolved. V lost 8 bases and J 2 bases, leaving 10 bases between the germline ends. The germline CDR1 and CDR2 sequences are SEHNR and FQNEAQ (reference sequence). The CDR3 runs 12 residues. The CDR3 DNA reads TGTGCCAGCCAAAAATCGACCTACGAGCAGTACTTC. Translation gives CASQKSTYEQYF.